The source of this TCR beta chain is a study of patients and donors after allogeneic stem cell transplantation. TCRdb re-analysed the RT-PCR reads in MiXCR, keeping a single row per CDR3 protein. In the table there are roughly 30,000 distinct CDR3 sequences, over 6.5% of which are singletons. This CDR3 contains 16 residues. V shed 5 bases, J shed 5 bases, and the junction held 8 bases outside the gene matches. Germline-derived CDR1 and CDR2 are SGHTA and FQGNSA. This clonotype was seen at least ten times. The TCR comes from a human donor who was either an allogeneic HSCT recipient or a stem cell or donor lymphocyte infusion donor (not recorded which). It is not recorded whose cells these are; they may come from a transplant donor. The rearrangement joins TRBV7-2 to TRBJ2-3; 12 bases line up with TRBD2. The sequencing input was blood, either unsorted or a sorted T cell fraction (not recorded which). CDR3 loop: CASSARLAGAGDTQYF. The CDR3, as DNA: TGTGCCAGCAGCGCTCGACTAGCGGGAGCTGGAGATACGCAGTATTTT.